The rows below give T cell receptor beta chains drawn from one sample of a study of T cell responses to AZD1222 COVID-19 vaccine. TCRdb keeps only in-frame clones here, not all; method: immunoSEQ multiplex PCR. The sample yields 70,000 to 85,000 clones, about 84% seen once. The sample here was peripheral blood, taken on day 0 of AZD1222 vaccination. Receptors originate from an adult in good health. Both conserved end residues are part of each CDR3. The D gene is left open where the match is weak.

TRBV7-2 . CASSPAYEQYF
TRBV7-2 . CASNQGSWGTDTQYF
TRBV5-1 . CASSFLPWDTIYF
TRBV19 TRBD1 CASSKDRGRTEAFF
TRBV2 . CASSLARTNTGELFF
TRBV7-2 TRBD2 CASSRRTSGGADTQYF
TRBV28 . CASSGSGPRGDQPQHF
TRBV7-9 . CASTPVQGNEKLFF
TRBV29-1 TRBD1 CSVEGAGGTEAFF
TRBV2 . CASSVGNSNEKLFF
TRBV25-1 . CASSEGHGNQPQHF
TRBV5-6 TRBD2 CASSPSLAGGRVTDTQYF
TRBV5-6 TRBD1 CASSLGTGHTDTQYF
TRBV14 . CASSQVQGPSNTGELFF
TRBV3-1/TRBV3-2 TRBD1 CASSQGQGGSETQYF
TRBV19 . CASQVRDSASVAFF
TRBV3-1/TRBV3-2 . CASSQLQPQSSYEQYF
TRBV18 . CASSPSAGYEQYF
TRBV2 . CASSEHGNQPQHF
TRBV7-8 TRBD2 CASSLVPSGGTSNEQFF
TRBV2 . CASREVRPGANVLTF
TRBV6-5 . CASSYSRGPEAFF
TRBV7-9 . CASSLAGDQPQHF
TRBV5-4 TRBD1 CASSFGDRGYEQYF
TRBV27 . CASSLGGREQFF
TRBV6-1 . CASSEAPGNQPQHF
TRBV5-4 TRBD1 CASSLVTGNYGYTF
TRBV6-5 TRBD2 CASRIAGGQVGELFF
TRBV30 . CAWSIGGYDYGYTF
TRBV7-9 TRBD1 CASTYRGPYGYTF
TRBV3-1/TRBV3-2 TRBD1 CASSQDSGRGLTYEQYF
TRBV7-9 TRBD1 CASKMDRPNFNQPQHF
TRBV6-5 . CASRTWRYGYTF
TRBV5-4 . CAIRQGLGGGNEQFF
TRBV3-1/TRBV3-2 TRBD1 CASSLAGQAEAFF
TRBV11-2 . CASSWGGNQPQHF
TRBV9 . CASSPYGARIQETQYF
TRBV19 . CASSKTGPNTEAFF
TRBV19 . CASGRDRTSYNEQFF
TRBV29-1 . CSVVIVAKNIQYF
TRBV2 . CASRAQWGETQYF
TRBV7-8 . CASSLRSRERFGYGYTF
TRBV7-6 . CASHRGAISYTF
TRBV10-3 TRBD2 CAISDLRRGGLYEQFF
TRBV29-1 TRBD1 CSGGQGGEQYF
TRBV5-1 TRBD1 CASSYYGQGNGYTF
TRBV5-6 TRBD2 CASSLGLAGGPGYEQYF
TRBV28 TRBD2 CASSPGASGQYF
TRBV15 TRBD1 CATARGRGQDGYTF
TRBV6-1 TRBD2 CASSAGIWTSGRAQTYEQYF
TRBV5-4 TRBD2 CASSPSGGGGPGELFF